A single T cell receptor beta chain is shown here with its context. The antigen is not known. TCR beta was sequenced from blood CD8+ and CD4+ T cells. The length of the CDR3 is 15 residues. The V end lost 3 bases, the J end lost 1 base, and 12 bases lay between the germline ends. The germline V gene encodes CDR1 MGHDK and CDR2 SYGVNS. About 0.5 to 1 ug RNA was reverse transcribed with random hexamers. MiXCR was run by TCRdb on the immunoSEQ multiplex PCR reads, yielding one entry per CDR3 protein. Of roughly 400,000 distinct CDR3 sequences detected, roughly 85% appear once; the ten largest clones hold under 0.15%. This entry is derived from a study of CD8 T cells in Susac syndrome. Findings and limits, study-wide: Only a relatively small number of individuals were included in the TCR sequencing and HLA analysis.

The TCR originated in a human donor with multiple sclerosis. The rearrangement links TRBV25-1 to TRBJ2-5; D is undetermined. Material for sequencing was CD8+ T cells from PBMCs. The CDR3 DNA reads TGTGCCAGCAGTGATCCAGACATGGTCCAAGAGACCCAGTACTTC. Residues: CASSDPDMVQETQYF. The full variable domain, in which reference TRBV25-1 and TRBJ2-5 provide the parts outside the CDR3, is EADIYQTPRYLVIGTGKKITLECSQTMGHDKMYWYQQDPGMELHLIHYSYGVNSTEKGDLSSESTVSRIRTEHFPLTLESARPSHTSQYLCASSDPDMVQETQYFGPGTRLLVL.